Below, 15 T cell receptor beta chains from the same sample are listed, as sequenced in a study of shared clonotypes between healthy human individuals. Only in-frame clones appear in the TCRdb table, and some are missing; sequencing was by immunoSEQ multiplex PCR. Seen here are about 480,000 clones, 70% to 80% observed once, and the top ten hold under 15%. Sequenced sample: PBMCs. The receptors originated from a middle-aged woman in good health. Some clones in this sample may be carry-over from other donors' samples.

Worth noting for this clone: Other DNA sequences in this sample translate to the same CDR3. The chain combines TRBV19 with TRBJ1-5, with 9 bases aligning to TRBD1. Germline CDR1 reads LNHDA; CDR2 reads SQIVND (reference sequence). This CDR3 region has 14 residues. With V trimmed by 5 bases and J by 5 bases, 4 bases remained unmatched. CDR3 in amino acids: CASSLTGGDQPQHF. CDR3 coding DNA: TGTGCCAGTAGTCTGACAGGGGGGGATCAGCCCCAGCATTTT.

This sequence joins TRBV7-9 and TRBJ2-5; D not certain. Germline loops: CDR1 SEHNR, CDR2 FQNEAQ (reference sequence). The V gene lost 1 base and the J gene lost 2 bases, with 5 bases spanning the gap. The CDR3 runs 13 residues. The CDR3 here is CASSLVPQETQYF. The CDR3 region has the DNA TGTGCCAGCAGCTTAGTGCCGCAAGAGACCCAGTACTTC.

The rearrangement uses TRBV4-1 and TRBJ2-3; 7 nucleotides align to TRBD2. Per germline, CDR1 MGHRA and CDR2 YSYEKL. The CDR3 extends over 17 amino acids. J gave up 3 bases and V 0 bases, and 9 bases lay outside the gene matches. The CDR3 DNA is TGCGCCAGCAGCCAAGAAGGCCCCGGACTAGTTACAGATACGCAGTATTTT. Translation: CASSQEGPGLVTDTQYF.

With respect to this clone: Other DNA sequences of this sample code for an identical CDR3. The chain joins TRBV29-1 to TRBJ2-1, with 9 bases that match TRBD2. V shed 1 base, J shed 5 bases, and the junction held 0 bases outside the gene matches. The CDR3 sequence is 13 residues long. The germline V gene encodes CDR1 SQVTM and CDR2 ANQGSEA. In nucleotides, the CDR3 is TGCAGCGTTGAAGGACTAGCGGACAATGAGCAGTTCTTC. Its protein product is CSVEGLADNEQFF.

This rearrangement joins TRBV7-2 to TRBJ2-5; weak D call: TRBD2 (5 bases). The closer fit of TRBJ2-7 to the DNA end suggests the J call may be wrong. The germline gives CDR1 SGHTA, CDR2 FQGNSA. CDR3 length: 13 residues. The DNA of the CDR3 is TGTGCCAGCAGCCTCCGGGGCTCCTACGAGCAGTACTTC. This translates into CASSLRGSYEQYF.

About this clone itself: This sample includes further DNA sequences coding for the same CDR3. CDR3 coding DNA: TGCGCCAGCAGCTTGGGTCAGGGTAATGAAAAACTGTTTTTT. As protein: CASSLGQGNEKLFF. This chain uses TRBV5-1 with TRBJ1-4, with D perhaps TRBD1 (5 bases). V was trimmed by 0 bases and J by 4 bases, leaving 7 bases between them. The length of the CDR3 is 14 residues. Germline CDR1 is SGHRS and CDR2 is YFSETQ.

This chain joins TRBV11-2 and TRBJ2-5; 7 bases map to TRBD2. The CDR3 spans 15 residues. V was clipped by 3 bases and J by 5 bases; unmatched bases: 9. Per the germline V gene, CDR1 is SGHAT and CDR2 is FQNNGV. CDR3 sequence reads: CASSLGRGIGETQYF. The CDR3 DNA reads TGTGCCAGCAGCTTGGGGCGGGGGATAGGGGAGACCCAGTACTTC.

The rearrangement uses TRBV5-4 and TRBJ2-3; 7 bases fit TRBD1. The V and J ends lost 7 bases and 4 bases, in that order; junction bases with no gene match: 9. The germline V gene encodes CDR1 SGHNT and CDR2 YYREEE (reference sequence). This CDR3 spans 14 amino acids. The CDR3 sequence: CASYALTGPDTQYF. DNA of the CDR3: TGTGCCAGCTATGCCCTGACAGGGCCAGATACGCAGTATTTT.

The rearrangement links TRBV6-5 to TRBJ2-1; D is ambiguous. Looked up from germline, CDR1 is MNHEY and CDR2 is SVGAGI. V was clipped by 3 bases and J by 7 bases, with 16 bases between them. The CDR3 contains 15 residues. The CDR3: CASSYDLSLGNEQFF. The CDR3 DNA reads TGTGCCAGCAGTTATGACTTGAGTCTAGGGAATGAGCAGTTCTTC.

The chain has TRBV18 and TRBJ2-7, with 9 positions matching TRBD2. The trim removed 6 bases at V and 2 bases at J, leaving 5 bases unmatched. This CDR3 is 14 amino acids long. The germline V gene has CDR1 KGHSH and CDR2 LQKENI. The CDR3: CASSASGGTYEQYF. In nucleotides, the CDR3 is TGTGCCAGCTCCGCAAGCGGGGGGACCTACGAGCAGTACTTC.

V is TRBV5-1 and J is TRBJ1-1, with a weak D call TRBD1 (5 bases). Trimming took off 5 bases at V and 2 bases at J, with 13 bases between the two ends. Germline V gene lookup returns CDR1 SGHRS and CDR2 YFSETQ. The CDR3 extends over 14 amino acids. CDR3 residues: CASRRTGRNTEAFF. The CDR3 DNA reads as TGCGCCAGCAGAAGGACGGGGCGAAACACTGAAGCTTTCTTT.

A few counts support this clone. The chain has TRBV25-1 and TRBJ2-5; TRBD2 matches 8 bases. The tail of the sequence fits TRBJ2-7 better, so the J call may be wrong. Germline loops: CDR1 MGHDK, CDR2 SYGVNS. The CDR3 loop spans 12 amino acids. The DNA of the CDR3 is TGTGCCAGCAGTGCCGGGGGGGACGAGCAGTACTTC. This sequence encodes CASSAGGDEQYF.

This clone was observed a few times. V is TRBV29-1 and J is TRBJ2-5; 12 nucleotides match TRBD1. The V gene end was trimmed by 4 bases and the J gene end by 5 bases; junction bases not matched to a gene: 14. Germline lookup yields CDR1 SQVTM and CDR2 ANQGSEA. The CDR3 spans 17 residues. CDR3 protein: CSVGFNPGTGGGETQYF. The CDR3 DNA follows: TGCAGCGTTGGCTTCAACCCCGGGACAGGGGGCGGGGAGACCCAGTACTTC.

The genes are TRBV18 and TRBJ2-2; D might be TRBD1 or TRBD2, each matching 5 bases. This CDR3 has 15 residues. Germline V lookup: CDR1 KGHSH, CDR2 LQKENI. V gave up 1 base and J gave up 1 base, with 7 bases separating them. The DNA of the CDR3 is TGTGCCAGCTCACCACAGAGGGGGAACACCGGGGAGCTGTTTTTT. Protein: CASSPQRGNTGELFF.

The V call is TRBV10-3, the J call TRBJ2-7; no clear D. The CDR3 is 14 residues long. The germline V gene encodes CDR1 ENHRY and CDR2 SYGVKD. V was trimmed by 2 bases and J by 7 bases, leaving 15 bases between them. CDR3 protein: CAISEVGGRSEQYF. CDR3 nucleotides: TGTGCCATCAGTGAGGTTGGTGGCAGGTCAGAGCAGTACTTC.